These 25 T cell receptor beta chains came from one sample sequenced in a study of beta chain features in type 1 diabetes. What was sequenced were expressed TCRB transcripts, since all of the isolated RNA had been reverse transcribed. Sequencing was performed with immunoSEQ multiplex PCR; in TCRdb, only in-frame clones are kept and a portion is missing. The profile shows hundreds of thousands of clones, roughly 12% of them singletons. The sequenced sample consisted of naive CD4+ T cells from blood. These receptor sequences come from a man younger than 35 in good health.

This chain connects TRBV7-8 to TRBJ2-7; D is possibly TRBD1 (5 bases). The CDR3 contains 17 residues. Trimming cost V 2 bases and J 2 bases, with 19 bases left between them. Germline-derived CDR1 and CDR2 are SGHVS and FQNEAQ. DNA for the CDR3: TGTGCCAGCAGCTTAAAGGCTGGGCGACAGATTCCCTACGAGCAGTACTTC. Its protein is CASSLKAGRQIPYEQYF. The whole variable domain, filled in from reference TRBV7-8 and TRBJ2-7, reads GAGVSQSPRYKVAKRGQDVALRCDPISGHVSLFWYQQALGQGPEFLTYFQNEAQLDKSGLPSDRFFAERPEGSVSTLKIQRTQQEDSAVYLCASSLKAGRQIPYEQYFGPGTRLTVT.

This chain connects TRBV29-1 to TRBJ2-7, with a possible D match to TRBD1 (6 bases). The CDR3 extends over 11 amino acids. V dropped 7 bases and J dropped 12 bases, with 19 bases sitting between them. Germline-derived CDR1 and CDR2 are SQVTM and ANQGSEA. This CDR3 is CSAQSGAVGYF. CDR3 coding DNA: TGCAGCGCCCAGTCAGGGGCCGTGGGGTACTTC.

This clone appeared a few times. The gene calls are TRBV11-1 and TRBJ1-2, with D perhaps TRBD1 (5 bases). From germline, CDR1 is SGHAT and CDR2 FQDESV (reference sequence). This CDR3 region has 13 residues. The V end lost 3 bases, the J end lost 4 bases, and 9 bases lay between the germline ends. CDR3 sequence reads: CASSFPGFYGYTF. DNA for the CDR3: TGTGCCAGCAGCTTTCCAGGGTTCTATGGCTACACCTTC.

V is TRBV28 and J is TRBJ2-3; unclear D gene. Germline-derived CDR1 and CDR2 are MDHEN and SYDVKM. This CDR3 is built from 13 residues. The V and J ends lost 7 bases and 2 bases respectively, with 10 bases between them. For the CDR3, the DNA is TGTGCCAGCACTTTCGCGAACACAGATACGCAGTATTTT. It encodes CASTFANTDTQYF.

The chain joins TRBV4-3 to TRBJ1-3; D is perhaps TRBD1 (5 bases). Germline CDR1 reads LGHNA; CDR2 reads YSLEER. Trimming left V 0 bases short and J 3 bases short, with 9 bases between. CDR3 length: 15 residues. The CDR3 DNA is TGCGCCAGCAGCCAAGATACAGGCTTTGGAAACACCATATATTTT. Its translation is CASSQDTGFGNTIYF.

The chain uses TRBV7-2 and TRBJ2-5; D remains ambiguous. CDR3 length: 13 amino acids. The germline V gene has CDR1 SGHTA and CDR2 FQGNSA. V lost 3 bases, J lost 4 bases, and 9 bases lay in between. CDR3 amino acids: CASSFTERETQYF. The CDR3 bases are TGTGCCAGCAGCTTTACGGAGAGAGAGACCCAGTACTTC.

The chain is built from TRBV25-1 and TRBJ2-7; the D gene is possibly TRBD1 (6 bases). The CDR3 totals 14 residues. Germline CDR1 MGHDK, CDR2 SYGVNS. V was shortened by 2 bases and J by 4 bases, with 12 bases between the two germline ends. Here the CDR3 DNA reads TGTGCCAGCAGTGAAAAAGGGGGTCAGTACGAGCAGTACTTC. Its translation: CASSEKGGQYEQYF.

The V and J genes are TRBV6-6 and TRBJ2-1; D might be TRBD2 (5 bases). The CDR3 runs to 12 residues. V was trimmed by 6 bases and J by 8 bases, leaving 11 bases between them. Germline loops: CDR1 MNHNY, CDR2 SVGAGI (reference sequence). The CDR3 DNA is TGTGCCAGCAGAACTAGTCTCGATGAGCAGTTCTTC. Protein: CASRTSLDEQFF.

This clone was counted between two and nine times. V and J are TRBV4-1 and TRBJ1-1; no definite D call. Deletions cut 0 bases from V and 0 bases from J, with 14 bases between. Germline lookup yields CDR1 MGHRA and CDR2 YSYEKL. The length of the CDR3 is 17 residues. The CDR3 nucleotides are TGCGCCAGCAGCCAAGATTATGGGAGGGCGGTGAACACTGAAGCTTTCTTT. Translated: CASSQDYGRAVNTEAFF.

There are a few counts of this clone. The CDR3 here is CASSPQGAEAFF. As DNA, the CDR3 is TGTGCCAGCAGCCCGCAGGGGGCTGAAGCTTTCTTT. The chain uses TRBV7-9 and TRBJ1-1; 7 bases align to TRBD1. The trim removed 5 bases at V and 6 bases at J, leaving 3 bases unmatched. Germline V gene lookup returns CDR1 SEHNR and CDR2 FQNEAQ (reference sequence). This CDR3 comprises 12 residues. Combining the CDR3 with reference TRBV7-9 and TRBJ1-1 gives the whole variable domain DTGVSQNPRHKITKRGQNVTFRCDPISEHNRLYWYRQTLGQGPEFLTYFQNEAQLEKSRLLSDRFSAERPKGSFSTLEIQRTEQGDSAMYLCASSPQGAEAFFGQGTRLTVV.

There are a few counts of this clone. The V gene is TRBV5-1, the J gene TRBJ1-3; TRBD1 is a possible D gene (6 bases). The CDR3 is 14 amino acids. Trimming removed 3 bases from V and 4 bases from J, with 11 bases in between. CDR1 SGHRS and CDR2 YFSETQ come from the germline V gene. CDR3 residues: CASSSGVIGNTIYF. CDR3 sequence (DNA): TGCGCCAGCAGCTCAGGGGTTATCGGAAACACCATATATTTT.

The chain is built from TRBV30 and TRBJ2-1; D is uncertain. Germline V gene data show CDR1 as GTSNPN and CDR2 as SVGIG (reference sequence). The CDR3 sequence is 13 residues long. Trimming took off 2 bases at V and 10 bases at J, with 15 bases between the two ends. The CDR3 nucleotides read TGTGCCTGGAGTTCGACCGACACAAGGGAGCAGTTCTTC. This encodes CAWSSTDTREQFF. The entire variable domain, with the rest obtained from reference TRBV30 and TRBJ2-1, is as follows: SQTIHQWPATLVQPVGSPLSLECTVEGTSNPNLYWYRQAAGRGLQLLFYSVGIGQISSEVPQNLSASRPQDRQFILSSKKLLLSDSGFYLCAWSSTDTREQFFGPGTRLTVL.

A few counts support this clone. The chain joins TRBV12-5 to TRBJ2-2, with D unresolved. V was cut by 0 bases and J by 1 base, with 12 bases left in between. The germline CDR1 and CDR2 sequences are LGHNT and FRNRAP. The CDR3 runs to 17 residues. The CDR3 spells CASGLVPVTRNTGELFF. DNA of the CDR3: TGTGCTAGTGGTTTGGTCCCCGTGACAAGGAACACCGGGGAGCTGTTTTTT. Using reference TRBV12-5 and TRBJ2-2 for the parts outside the CDR3, the full variable domain is DARVTQTPRHKVTEMGQEVTMRCQPILGHNTVFWYRQTMMQGLELLAYFRNRAPLDDSGMPKDRFSAEMPDATLATLKIQPSEPRDSAVYFCASGLVPVTRNTGELFFGEGSRLTVL.

This chain connects TRBV30 to TRBJ2-6; 9 bases agree with TRBD1. V was clipped by 6 bases and J by 3 bases; unmatched bases: 6. Germline V gene sequence: CDR1 GTSNPN, CDR2 SVGIG (reference sequence). This CDR3 comprises 15 residues. The CDR3 sequence: CACAGTGSGANVLTF. Written as DNA, the CDR3 is TGTGCCTGCGCCGGGACAGGGAGTGGGGCCAACGTCCTGACTTTC.

This clone was seen a handful of times. V gene TRBV19 combines with J gene TRBJ2-4, with 8 bases fitting TRBD1. The germline CDR1 and CDR2 sequences are LNHDA and SQIVND (reference sequence). Trimming at V came to 5 bases and at J to 13 bases, leaving 10 bases not matched to a gene. The CDR3 runs to 13 residues. DNA of the CDR3: TGTGCCAGTAGTTTGGCCGGGACAGGCGTCCAGTACTTC. This codes for CASSLAGTGVQYF. Filled out from reference TRBV19 and TRBJ2-4, the complete variable domain reads DGGITQSPKYLFRKEGQNVTLSCEQNLNHDAMYWYRQDPGQGLRLIYYSQIVNDFQKGDIAEGYSVSREKKESFPLTVTSAQKNPTAFYLCASSLAGTGVQYFGAGTRLSVL.

The V call is TRBV5-1, the J call TRBJ2-3; TRBD2 matches at 8 bases. Looked up from germline, CDR1 is SGHRS and CDR2 is YFSETQ. V dropped 2 bases and J dropped 2; count of bases not matched to a gene: 4. This CDR3 comprises 15 residues. The CDR3 sequence: CASSLTSGTTDTQYF. CDR3 sequence (DNA): TGCGCCAGCAGCTTAACTAGCGGAACCACAGATACGCAGTATTTT.

This clone has more than one count but fewer than ten. This chain connects TRBV21-1 to TRBJ2-7; the listed D gene, TRBD2, was not tested against the DNA. TRBV21-1 is a documented pseudogene. The CDR3 length is 14 residues. The CDR3 nucleotides read TGTGCCAGCAGCAAAGTTTCGGGAATGCACGAGCAGTACTTC. Translated, it gives CASSKVSGMHEQYF.

The V call is TRBV5-8, the J call TRBJ1-5, with D maybe TRBD1 (6 bases). This CDR3 has 12 residues. Per germline, CDR1 SGHTS and CDR2 YDEGEE. Trimming took 4 bases from V and 7 from J, leaving 9 bases between them. The CDR3 sequence is CASSEGGQPQHF. Written as DNA, the CDR3 is TGTGCCAGCAGCGAGGGGGGGCAGCCCCAGCATTTT.

J is TRBJ1-5 and V is TRBV2; D is possibly TRBD1 (5 bases). This CDR3 comprises 15 residues. Trimming took 1 base from V and 3 from J, leaving 10 bases between them. The germline CDR1 and CDR2 sequences are SNHLY and FYNNEI. The CDR3 DNA follows: TGTGCCAGCAGTGAAGAGGGGTCTTACAATCAGCCCCAGCATTTT. Translated, it gives CASSEEGSYNQPQHF. Supplemented by reference TRBV2 and TRBJ1-5, the full variable domain reads EPEVTQTPSHQVTQMGQEVILRCVPISNHLYFYWYRQILGQKVEFLVSFYNNEISEKSEIFDDQFSVERPDGSNFTLKIRSTKLEDSAMYFCASSEEGSYNQPQHFGDGTRLSIL.

The chain couples TRBV6-6 to TRBJ2-3; perhaps TRBD1 as D (6 bases). The germline gives CDR1 MNHNY, CDR2 SVGAGI (reference sequence). Trimming took off 6 bases at V and 9 bases at J, with 16 bases between the two ends. CDR3 length: 13 residues. The CDR3, as DNA: TGTGCCAGCAGAAAACAGGGTGGGGACACGCAGTATTTT. Translated, it gives CASRKQGGDTQYF.

The V and J genes are TRBV28 and TRBJ2-7, with D perhaps matching TRBD2 (6 bases). This CDR3 comprises 14 residues. V was trimmed by 7 bases and J by 0 bases, leaving 13 bases between them. In germline, CDR1 is MDHEN, CDR2 SYDVKM. In nucleotides, the CDR3 is TGTGCCAGCACCCGAGGGAGGCTCTCCTACGAGCAGTACTTC. Protein sequence: CASTRGRLSYEQYF. Looking up the rest from reference TRBV28 and TRBJ2-7 gives the full variable domain: DVKVTQSSRYLVKRTGEKVFLECVQDMDHENMFWYRQDPGLGLRLIYFSYDVKMKEKGDIPEGYSVSREKKERFSLILESASTNQTSMYLCASTRGRLSYEQYFGPGTRLTVT.

The gene calls are TRBV28 and TRBJ1-1; 8 bases are shared with TRBD1. J lost 2 bases, V lost 5 bases, and 4 bases had no gene match. CDR1 is MDHEN and CDR2 is SYDVKM in the germline V gene. The CDR3 is made up of 14 amino acids. CDR3 protein: CASSQTGANTEAFF. In DNA form, the CDR3 reads TGTGCCAGCAGTCAGACAGGGGCAAACACTGAAGCTTTCTTT.

The genes are TRBV27 and TRBJ2-3; TRBD2 matches at 7 bases. J lost 3 bases, V lost 3 bases, and 3 bases had no gene match. This CDR3 has 14 amino acids. Germline V CDR1 and CDR2: MNHEY, SMNVEV (reference sequence). The CDR3 DNA is TGTGCCAGCAGTTTGGCTAGCGGAACAGATACGCAGTATTTT. It encodes CASSLASGTDTQYF.

The sample holds a few counts of this clone. CDR3 DNA: TGTGCCAGCAGGGGCCAGGGGGTACCGCGGGGCTACACCTTC. Amino acids: CASRGQGVPRGYTF. The gene calls are TRBV27 and TRBJ1-2; TRBD1 matches at 7 bases. The V gene end was trimmed by 6 bases and the J gene end by 8 bases; junction bases not matched to a gene: 12. The CDR3 consists of 14 residues. CDR1 is MNHEY, CDR2 SMNVEV, per germline (reference sequence).

The rearrangement uses TRBV6-6 and TRBJ1-1; the D is unclear. Trimming removed 6 bases at V and 5 bases at J, with 16 bases between. CDR1 and CDR2 (germline): MNHNY, SVGAGI (reference sequence). CDR3 length equals 14 residues. The CDR3 spells CASRISALETEAFF. CDR3 sequence (DNA): TGTGCCAGCAGGATTTCCGCCCTGGAGACTGAAGCTTTCTTT.